This T cell receptor (beta chain) was retrieved from a study of T cells after yellow fever vaccination. Findings of the study overall: Subsequent booster samples again held most clones from primary vaccination (96% CD4, approximately 85% CD8).

This clonotype has a count of ten or more. What it binds is unknown. This CDR3 contains 17 residues. Trimming stripped 5 bases from V and 2 bases from J, with 19 bases between. Germline assignment: CDR1 MGHDK and CDR2 SYGVNS. From the 5' RACE reads, TCRdb called clonotypes with MiXCR, one entry per CDR3 protein. The sample consists of tens of thousands of distinct CDR3 sequences, about 7% of them appearing once. This TCR was recovered from a man aged 25 to 40 who received the YFV17D yellow fever vaccine. The starting material was CD8+ T cells sorted from PBMCs, obtained 15 days after the yellow fever booster vaccination. The chain is built from TRBV25-1 and TRBJ2-1; TRBD2 might be the D (6 bases). DNA of the CDR3: TGTGCCAGCAGTCAACCAGGGACTTTCCCGACCTACAATGAGCAGTTCTTC. It encodes CASSQPGTFPTYNEQFF. Combining the CDR3 with reference TRBV25-1 and TRBJ2-1 gives the whole variable domain EADIYQTPRYLVIGTGKKITLECSQTMGHDKMYWYQQDPGMELHLIHYSYGVNSTEKGDLSSESTVSRIRTEHFPLTLESARPSHTSQYLCASSQPGTFPTYNEQFFGPGTRLTVL.